This T cell receptor (beta chain) came from a study of cytomegalovirus exposure and HLA in healthy donors. Use of 60 Vbeta and 13 Jbeta primers characterized the PCR. Profiled with immunoSEQ multiplex PCR; TCRdb holds only in-frame clones, not every one. In the table there are approximately 120,000 clones, roughly four fifths of which are singletons. Comments on this clone: Its antigen remains unknown.

Germline assignment: CDR1 MNHNY and CDR2 SVGAGI (reference sequence). CDR3 length: 14 amino acids. V lost 1 base to trimming and J lost 6 bases, with 10 bases between them. Study-level results: Upon later analysis, TCR association rates were observed to vary by HLA locus, being highest for DRB1 and lowest for HLA-C. Links to common viral pathogens appeared, in a later analysis, for several of the most significant clusters.

Sequencing was done on a sample of PBMCs. The origin of this receptor is a woman aged 40 to 50 in good health and CMV-seronegative. This chain connects TRBV6-6 to TRBJ1-5; no reliable D call. The CDR3 nucleotides are TGTGCCAGCAGTTACTTGCGGGGTTTTCAGCCCCAGCATTTT. It codes for CASSYLRGFQPQHF.